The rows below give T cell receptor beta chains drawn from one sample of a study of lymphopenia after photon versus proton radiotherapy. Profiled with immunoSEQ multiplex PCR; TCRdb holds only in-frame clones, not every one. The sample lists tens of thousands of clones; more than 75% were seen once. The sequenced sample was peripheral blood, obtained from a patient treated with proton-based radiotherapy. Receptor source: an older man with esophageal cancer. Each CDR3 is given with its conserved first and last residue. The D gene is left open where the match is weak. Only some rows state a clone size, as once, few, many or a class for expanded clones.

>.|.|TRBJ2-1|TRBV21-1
TGTGCCAGCAGCAAATCCGGGGACCCTGACCCAGATGAGCAGTTCTTC
CASSKSGDPDPDEQFF
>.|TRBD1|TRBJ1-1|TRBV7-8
TGTGCCAGCAGCTTGGACAGGGTAGTCCCTGAAGCTTTCTTT
CASSLDRVVPEAFF
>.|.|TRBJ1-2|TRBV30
TGTGCCTACCGGAAGGTCTATGGCTACACCTTC
CAYRKVYGYTF
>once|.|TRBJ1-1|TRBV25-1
TGTGCCAGCAGTGAATTTACTGAAGCTTTCTTT
CASSEFTEAFF
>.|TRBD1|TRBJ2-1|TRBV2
TGTGCCAGCAGTGGTTACAGGGGAAAGGAGTTCTTC
CASSGYRGKEFF
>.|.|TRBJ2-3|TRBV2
TGTGCCAGCAGTGAACTTGTCAGCACAGATACGCAGTATTTT
CASSELVSTDTQYF
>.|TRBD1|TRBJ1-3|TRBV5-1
TGCGCCAGCAGCCGGCGGACAGGCCAAGCGGAAGCATCTGGAAACACCATATATTTT
CASSRRTGQAEASGNTIYF
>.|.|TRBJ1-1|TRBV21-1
TGTGCCAGCAGCAAAAATCACCGGGGATCCCTGAACACTGAAGCTTTCTTT
CASSKNHRGSLNTEAFF
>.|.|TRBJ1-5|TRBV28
TGTGCCAGCAGTCCCTCAGGAGAGGGCGGCAATCAGCCCCAGCATTTT
CASSPSGEGGNQPQHF
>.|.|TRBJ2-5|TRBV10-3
TGTGCCATCAGGTCCCTGGGTAGCGCGAGTCCCCAGTACTTC
CAIRSLGSASPQYF
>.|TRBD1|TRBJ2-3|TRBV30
TGTGCCTCAACTCTTCCGGGACAGCCCACAGATACGCAGTATTTT
CASTLPGQPTDTQYF
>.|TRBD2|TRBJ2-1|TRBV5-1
TGCGCCAGCAGCTTGCGTAGCGGGGGATACAATGAGCAGTTCTTC
CASSLRSGGYNEQFF
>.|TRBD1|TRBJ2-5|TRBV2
TGTGCCAGTCACCTCTTGCGACAGGGTGAGACCCAGTACTTC
CASHLLRQGETQYF
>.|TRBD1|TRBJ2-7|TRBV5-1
TGCGCCAGCAGCCAGGACAGGCTCTACGAGCAGTACTTC
CASSQDRLYEQYF
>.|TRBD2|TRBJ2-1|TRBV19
TGTGCCAGTAGACTAGCGGGGGGGCATTACAATGAGCAGTTCTTC
CASRLAGGHYNEQFF
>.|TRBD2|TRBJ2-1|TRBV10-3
TGTGCCATCAGTGAGTCTCCCGGGGGGGCCAGTTTTGCAAATGAGCAGTTCTTC
CAISESPGGASFANEQFF
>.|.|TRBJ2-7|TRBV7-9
TGTGCCAGCAGCTTTACGACTGCTAGCACCTACGAGCAGTACTTC
CASSFTTASTYEQYF
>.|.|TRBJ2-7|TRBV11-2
TGTGCCAGCAGCTTCCTAGACAATTTTCTATGGTTC
CASSFLDNFLWF
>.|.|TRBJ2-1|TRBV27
TGTGCCAGCAGTTTATGGGGTGACAGCAATGAGCAGTTCTTC
CASSLWGDSNEQFF
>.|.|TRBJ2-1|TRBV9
TGTGCCAGCAGCCCTCAGGGGTCCGGCGATGAGCAGTTCTTC
CASSPQGSGDEQFF
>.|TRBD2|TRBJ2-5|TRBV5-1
TGCGCCAGCAGCCCTCTAAGCGGGGGGGTACAAGAGACCCAGTACTTC
CASSPLSGGVQETQYF
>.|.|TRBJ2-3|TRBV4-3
TGCGCCAGCAGCTTCCGGTTAGGGTATAGCACAGATACGCAGTATTTT
CASSFRLGYSTDTQYF
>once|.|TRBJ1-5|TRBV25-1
TGTGCCAGCAGTGAATATGGGGGGACTCAGCCCCAGCATTTT
CASSEYGGTQPQHF
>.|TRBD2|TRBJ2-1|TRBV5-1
TGCGCCAGCTCCACGGGACTAGCGGGAGGCCTCACGAGGTCCTACAATGAGCAGTTCTTC
CASSTGLAGGLTRSYNEQFF
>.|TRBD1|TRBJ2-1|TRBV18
TGTGCCAGCTCACCCGGGACAGGGCCCTACAATGAGCAGTTCTTC
CASSPGTGPYNEQFF
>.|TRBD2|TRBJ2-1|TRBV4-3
TGCGCCAGCAGCCAAGGACTAGCGGCGTACAATGAGCAGTTCTTC
CASSQGLAAYNEQFF
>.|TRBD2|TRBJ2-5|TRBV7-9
TGTGCCAGCAGCTTACTAGCGGGCACCCAAGAGACCCAGTACTTC
CASSLLAGTQETQYF
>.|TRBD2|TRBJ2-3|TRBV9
TGTGCCAGCAGCGTAGGTCTAGCGGGGGCCACAGATACGCAGTATTTT
CASSVGLAGATDTQYF
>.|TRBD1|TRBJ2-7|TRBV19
TGTGCCAGTAGCTCCGGCCAAACAGGGGGCGCTTACGAGCAGTACTTC
CASSSGQTGGAYEQYF
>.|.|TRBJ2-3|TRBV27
TGTGCCAGCAGTTTAACAGGGCCAGATACGCAGTATTTT
CASSLTGPDTQYF
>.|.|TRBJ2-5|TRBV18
TGTGCCAGCTCCCAGTCCGGACAGCCCGCTCAAGAGACCCAGTACTTC
CASSQSGQPAQETQYF
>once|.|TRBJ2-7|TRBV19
TGTGCCAGTAGTTCGGCATTCTACGAGCAGTACTTC
CASSSAFYEQYF
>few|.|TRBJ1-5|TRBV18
TGTGCCAGCTCACCACTCGGGGGGTGGGGCAATCAGCCCCAGCATTTT
CASSPLGGWGNQPQHF
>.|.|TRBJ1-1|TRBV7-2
TGTGCCAGCAGCTTAGCGGTGCCACCTGAGAACACTGAAGCTTTCTTT
CASSLAVPPENTEAFF
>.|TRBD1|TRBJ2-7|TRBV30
TGTGCCGGGGGACAGGGTAAGGACGAGCAGTACTTC
CAGGQGKDEQYF
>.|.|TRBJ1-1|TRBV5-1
TGCGCCAGCAGCTTGGAGGCAGGGGTGAACACTGAAGCTTTCTTT
CASSLEAGVNTEAFF
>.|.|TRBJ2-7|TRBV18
TGTGCCAGCTCTCCTAATGTGGGGGATTTATCCTACGAGCAGTACTTC
CASSPNVGDLSYEQYF
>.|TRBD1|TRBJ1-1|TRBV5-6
TGTGCCAGCAGCCCGGCAGGGGGACTGGCCACTGAAGCTTTCTTT
CASSPAGGLATEAFF
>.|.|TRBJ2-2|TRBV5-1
TGCGCCAGCAGGACAGGATCGAACACCGGGGAGCTGTTTTTT
CASRTGSNTGELFF
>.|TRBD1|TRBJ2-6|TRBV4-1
TGCGCCAGCAGCCTTGGACAGGCAACCTCTCGGGCCAACGTCCTGACTTTC
CASSLGQATSRANVLTF
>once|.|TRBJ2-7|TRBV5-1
TGCGCCAGCAGCTTGCCGGGTAACAAGCAGTACTTC
CASSLPGNKQYF
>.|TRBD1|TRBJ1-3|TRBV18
TGTGCCAGCTCACCGGATATTTTAGGGACAGTTGGAAACACCATATATTTT
CASSPDILGTVGNTIYF
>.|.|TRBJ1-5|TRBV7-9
TGTGCCAGCAGCTTCTGGGGGGCTCAGCCCCAGCATTTT
CASSFWGAQPQHF
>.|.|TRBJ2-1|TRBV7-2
TGTGCCAGCAGCTGGGACGGGAAAGCCTACAATGAGCAGTTCTTC
CASSWDGKAYNEQFF
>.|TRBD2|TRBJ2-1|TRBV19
TGTGCCAGCGCGAAATTGTGGGGAGGGGTCAATGAGCAGTTCTTC
CASAKLWGGVNEQFF
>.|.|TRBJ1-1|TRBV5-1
TGCGCCAGCAGCGGAGGCCGGCCCGGGGGTGAAGCTTTCTTT
CASSGGRPGGEAFF
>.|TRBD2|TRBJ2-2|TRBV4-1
TGCGCCAGCAGCAAAGAAACTACTAGCGGGACGAACACCGGGGAGCTGTTTTTT
CASSKETTSGTNTGELFF
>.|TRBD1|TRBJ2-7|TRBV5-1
TGCGCCAGCAGCCGGGACAGGGGTCCAGAGCAGTACTTC
CASSRDRGPEQYF
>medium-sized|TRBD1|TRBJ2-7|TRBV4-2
TGTGCCAGCAGCACAGGAGGGGACAGGGTGGTCTACGAGCAGTACTTC
CASSTGGDRVVYEQYF
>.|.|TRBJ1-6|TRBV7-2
TGTGCCAGCAGCTTAGGGCAGATGAATTCACCCCTCCACTTT
CASSLGQMNSPLHF
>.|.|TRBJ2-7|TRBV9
TGTGCCAGCAGCGTAGCGGAGGACAGGCCGGGACTGTACTTC
CASSVAEDRPGLYF